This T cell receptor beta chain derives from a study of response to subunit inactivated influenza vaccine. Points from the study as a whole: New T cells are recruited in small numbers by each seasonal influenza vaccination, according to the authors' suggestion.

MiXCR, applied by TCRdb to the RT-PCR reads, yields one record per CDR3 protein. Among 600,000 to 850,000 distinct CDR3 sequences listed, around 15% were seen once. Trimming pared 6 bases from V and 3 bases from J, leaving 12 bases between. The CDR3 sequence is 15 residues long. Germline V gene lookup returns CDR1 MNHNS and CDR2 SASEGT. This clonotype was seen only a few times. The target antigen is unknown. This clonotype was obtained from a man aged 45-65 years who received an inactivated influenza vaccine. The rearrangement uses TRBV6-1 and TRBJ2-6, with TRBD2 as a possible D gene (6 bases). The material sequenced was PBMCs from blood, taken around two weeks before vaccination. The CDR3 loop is CASSAGYNGANVLTF. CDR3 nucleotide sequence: TGTGCCAGCAGCGCGGGATATAATGGGGCCAACGTCCTGACTTTC.